The 10 T cell receptor beta chains below all came from one sample that was sequenced in a study of blood T cell repertoires in COVID-19. Clones were read by immunoSEQ multiplex PCR, and TCRdb kept only the in-frame ones, dropping some. The repertoire holds around 270,000 clones, 80% to 90% seen once, with just under 2% in the top ten. Sample: peripheral blood. The source is a man aged 30 to 39 with active or convalescent COVID-19.

This clone has just a few counts. The chain recombines TRBV4-2 with TRBJ1-3, with D possibly matching TRBD1 (5 bases). The CDR3 runs to 16 residues. Germline lookup yields CDR1 LGHNA and CDR2 YNFKEQ. V was pared by 2 bases and J by 3 bases, with 14 bases between. The CDR3 here is CASSQPGGGIGNTIYF. CDR3 DNA sequence: TGTGCCAGCAGCCAACCTGGCGGGGGGATTGGAAACACCATATATTTT.

J is TRBJ1-3 and V is TRBV5-6, with D perhaps TRBD1 (6 bases). CDR1 and CDR2 from the germline V gene are SGHDT and YYEEEE. The CDR3 has 15 amino acids. Trimming removed 3 bases at V and 2 bases at J, with 12 bases between. The DNA for the CDR3 is TGTGCCAGCAGCTCCACAGGGTACGCTGGAAACACCATATATTTT. This encodes CASSSTGYAGNTIYF.

J is TRBJ2-1 and V is TRBV5-1; 11 bases match TRBD2. Trimming cost V 1 base and J 6 bases; bases outside gene matches: 9. The CDR3 loop spans 17 amino acids. The V gene's germline CDR1 is SGHRS and CDR2 YFSETQ. The CDR3 bases are TGCGCCAGCAGCTTGTCCCATACTAGCGGGGGCTCCAATGAGCAGTTCTTC. Amino acids: CASSLSHTSGGSNEQFF.

The chain has TRBV12-3 or TRBV12-4 and TRBJ1-2, with 7 bases identical to TRBD1. The CDR3 length is 13 residues. V gave up 6 bases and J gave up 6 bases; unmatched junction bases: 7. CDR3 coding DNA: TGTGCCAGCAGGCCCACAGGGGTACATGGCTACACCTTC. Its translation: CASRPTGVHGYTF.

The genes are TRBV9 and TRBJ1-2; D gene unclear. The CDR3 has 16 amino acids. In germline, CDR1 is SGDLS, CDR2 YYNGEE. V was shortened by 1 base and J by 6 bases, with 19 bases between the two germline ends. The chain's CDR3 is CASSVRVDSGWHGYTF. The CDR3 DNA follows: TGTGCCAGCAGCGTAAGGGTGGACTCAGGCTGGCATGGCTACACCTTC.

The V call is TRBV7-2, the J call TRBJ2-7; 9 nucleotides match TRBD2. Trimming at V came to 1 base and at J to 2 bases, leaving 6 bases not matched to a gene. CDR3 length: 16 residues. Germline V gene sequence: CDR1 SGHTA, CDR2 FQGNSA. The CDR3 sequence is CASSLGYGGGAYEQYF. The CDR3 nucleotides read TGTGCCAGCAGCTTAGGGTACGGCGGGGGGGCCTACGAGCAGTACTTC. Full variable domain (missing parts from reference TRBV7-2 and TRBJ2-7): GAGVSQSPSNKVTEKGKDVELRCDPISGHTALYWYRQSLGQGLEFLIYFQGNSAPDKSGLPSDRFSAERTGGSVSTLTIQRTQQEDSAVYLCASSLGYGGGAYEQYFGPGTRLTVT.

The chain uses TRBV24-1 and TRBJ2-3; 8 nucleotides match TRBD1. Germline-derived CDR1 and CDR2 are KGHDR and SFDVKD. V lost 4 bases, J lost 5 bases, and 4 bases stayed unmatched. This CDR3 contains 14 residues. Here the CDR3 reads CATSDRTGRDTQYF. Written as DNA, the CDR3 is TGTGCCACCAGTGACCGGACAGGGAGAGATACGCAGTATTTT.

The chain carries TRBV19 and TRBJ2-7, with unresolved D. Germline CDR1 LNHDA, CDR2 SQIVND (reference sequence). The CDR3 is 15 amino acids. V was trimmed by 6 bases and J by 0 bases, leaving 15 bases between them. This chain's CDR3 is CASRMRLTDSYEQYF. CDR3 nucleotide sequence: TGTGCCAGTAGGATGAGGTTAACCGACTCCTACGAGCAGTACTTC. Filled out from reference TRBV19 and TRBJ2-7, the complete variable domain reads DGGITQSPKYLFRKEGQNVTLSCEQNLNHDAMYWYRQDPGQGLRLIYYSQIVNDFQKGDIAEGYSVSREKKESFPLTVTSAQKNPTAFYLCASRMRLTDSYEQYFGPGTRLTVT.

The chain couples TRBV6-6 to TRBJ1-6, with 9 nucleotides matching TRBD1. The CDR3 totals 16 residues. Germline loops: CDR1 MNHNY, CDR2 SVGAGI (reference sequence). With V trimmed by 6 bases and J by 10 bases, 13 bases remained unmatched. CDR3 in DNA: TGTGCCAGCAGCCGTCCCGGGACAGGGACCGGGTCACCCCTCCACTTT. This codes for CASSRPGTGTGSPLHF.

The rearrangement joins TRBV12-5 to TRBJ2-3, with a possible D match to TRBD2 (5 bases). Trimming took 1 base from V and 5 from J, leaving 16 bases between them. The CDR3 has 16 residues. Per the germline V gene, CDR1 is LGHNT and CDR2 is FRNRAP. CDR3 bases: TGTGCTAGTGGTTTGGATGATTTGCGGGTTCAAGATACGCAGTATTTT. This encodes CASGLDDLRVQDTQYF.